Below are 31 T cell receptor beta chains sequenced from a single sample in a study of early T cells in non-severe SARS-CoV-2 infection. TCRdb processed the 5' RACE reads anew with MiXCR; each CDR3 protein has one entry. The table records approximately 110,000 distinct CDR3 sequences, just under 15% of them present only once. Specimen: whole blood. The source of these receptors is an adult who was a healthcare worker with PCR-confirmed SARS-CoV-2 infection or an uninfected control (not recorded which).

The CDR3 loop is CASSQGTSGETQYF. CDR3 nucleotides: TGTGCCAGCAGCCAAGGGACTAGCGGAGAGACCCAGTACTTC. The rearrangement joins TRBV3-1 to TRBJ2-5; 10 bases map to TRBD2. The V segment lost 1 base and the J segment 4 bases; nucleotides outside the gene matches: 0. Germline CDR1 LGHDT, CDR2 YNNKEL (reference sequence). The CDR3 is 14 amino acids.

The chain links TRBV30 to TRBJ1-2; tentatively, D is TRBD1 (6 bases). Germline V CDR1 and CDR2: GTSNPN, SVGIG (reference sequence). V was pared by 5 bases and J by 6 bases, with 10 bases between. The CDR3 has 11 residues. CDR3 DNA: TGTGCCTGGCAGAGGGGGAATGGCTACACCTTC. Translating it yields CAWQRGNGYTF. The entire variable domain, with the rest obtained from reference TRBV30 and TRBJ1-2, is as follows: SQTIHQWPATLVQPVGSPLSLECTVEGTSNPNLYWYRQAAGRGLQLLFYSVGIGQISSEVPQNLSASRPQDRQFILSSKKLLLSDSGFYLCAWQRGNGYTFGSGTRLTVV.

A few counts support this clonotype. The chain carries TRBV10-3 and TRBJ2-1; 9 nucleotides agree with TRBD1. The J segment lost 4 bases and the V segment lost 7 bases, leaving 5 bases of the junction unmatched. CDR1 and CDR2 (germline): ENHRY, SYGVKD. The CDR3 has 14 residues. CDR3 in DNA: TGTGCCATCACAACAGGGGGCCCTTACAATGAGCAGTTCTTC. Residues: CAITTGGPYNEQFF.

In regard to this clonotype: A read error may produce the germline difference seen at one junction end. The chain uses TRBV2 and TRBJ1-5; no firm D call. CDR1 and CDR2 (germline): SNHLY, FYNNEI. The CDR3 totals 15 residues. The CDR3 sequence is CASSGRAARNQPQRF. In DNA form, the CDR3 reads TGTGCCAGCAGTGGCCGGGCCGCCCGCAATCAGCCCCAGCGTTTT. The whole variable domain, filled in from reference TRBV2 and TRBJ1-5, reads EPEVTQTPSHQVTQMGQEVILRCVPISNHLYFYWYRQILGQKVEFLVSFYNNEISEKSEIFDDQFSVERPDGSNFTLKIRSTKLEDSAMYFCASSGRAARNQPQRFGDGTRLSIL.

In this sample, this clonotype turned up many times. This sequence joins TRBV3-1 and TRBJ2-3, with a possible D match to TRBD2 (6 bases). This CDR3 comprises 15 residues. Germline CDR1 and CDR2: LGHDT and YNNKEL (reference sequence). V was shortened by 3 bases and J by 6 bases, with 16 bases between the two germline ends. CDR3 sequence (DNA): TGTGCCAGCAGCCAGGAGGGAATCCCTGGGGATACGCAGTATTTT. Encoded protein: CASSQEGIPGDTQYF.

The chain couples TRBV29-1 to TRBJ2-5, with 12 nucleotides matching TRBD1. Germline V lookup: CDR1 SQVTM, CDR2 ANQGSEA. Trimming cost V 5 bases and J 4 bases; bases outside gene matches: 5. This CDR3 is 14 amino acids long. The CDR3 spells CSVPGQGARETQYF. CDR3 in DNA: TGCAGCGTTCCGGGACAGGGGGCTCGAGAGACCCAGTACTTC.

This clonotype was counted between two and nine times. The chain combines TRBV5-1 with TRBJ2-2; 8 bases fit TRBD2. Germline values: CDR1 SGHRS, CDR2 YFSETQ. The CDR3 totals 17 residues. V was clipped by 0 bases and J by 3 bases; unmatched bases: 7. The CDR3 protein is CASSLGPSGGDTGELFF. CDR3 in DNA: TGCGCCAGCAGCTTGGGGCCCAGCGGGGGAGACACCGGGGAGCTGTTTTTT.

This clonotype has only a few counts. The rearrangement uses TRBV6-5 and TRBJ1-1; a weak D match, TRBD1 (6 bases). V lost 7 bases and J 7 bases, leaving 16 bases between the germline ends. The CDR3 covers 13 residues. CDR1 and CDR2 (germline): MNHEY, SVGAGI. The DNA of the CDR3 is TGTGCCAGCACCCCAACAGGGTTGGGTGAAGCTTTCTTT. This gives the protein CASTPTGLGEAFF.

This clonotype was detected a few times. This chain connects TRBV14 to TRBJ1-2, with 11 bases aligning to TRBD1. This CDR3 is 15 amino acids long. V shed 8 bases and J 6 bases; nucleotides not matched to a gene: 11. From germline, CDR1 is SGHDN and CDR2 FVKESK. The CDR3 sequence is CASPLRDRGLDGYTF. The CDR3 region has the DNA TGTGCCAGCCCCCTCCGGGACAGGGGGTTGGATGGCTACACCTTC.

Only a few counts were recorded for this clonotype. The CDR3 region has the DNA TGCAGTGCTAGAGCCTTCTACCCAGCGGAGGACACAGATACGCAGTATTTT. Protein sequence: CSARAFYPAEDTDTQYF. The V and J genes are TRBV20-1 and TRBJ2-3; possible D gene TRBD2, 5 bases. Germline CDR1 reads DFQATT; CDR2 reads SNEGSKA (reference sequence). V shed 1 base and J shed 2 bases, with 19 bases lying between them. The CDR3 contains 17 residues.

This clonotype was seen only a few times. CDR3 in DNA: TGTGCCAGCGGGGGACAGGCCGAGCCCCAGCATTTT. It translates to CASGGQAEPQHF. The chain combines TRBV27 with TRBJ1-5, with 8 bases lining up with TRBD1. The J segment lost 8 bases and the V segment lost 8 bases, leaving 5 bases of the junction unmatched. This CDR3 contains 12 residues. The germline gives CDR1 MNHEY, CDR2 SMNVEV (reference sequence).

This clonotype has only a few counts. CDR3 bases: TGTGCCAGCAGCCCTGTGTCCTCCGCTTTTGGGGAGCTGTTTTTT. Its translation is CASSPVSSAFGELFF. The chain is built from TRBV7-6 and TRBJ2-2; D is ambiguous. Germline CDR1 is SGHVS and CDR2 is FNYEAQ. The CDR3 extends over 15 amino acids. With 5 bases removed from V and 8 bases from J, the gap between germline ends came to 18 bases.

In its sample, this clonotype was seen many times. The rearrangement joins TRBV6-2 or TRBV6-3 to TRBJ1-3; D is perhaps TRBD1 (5 bases). This CDR3 has 14 amino acids. The germline V gene encodes CDR1 MNHEY and CDR2 SVGEGT. The V and J ends lost 5 bases and 2 bases respectively, with 10 bases between them. The CDR3 loop reads CASSRGTTGNTIYF. As DNA, the CDR3 is TGTGCCAGCAGTCGCGGGACTACTGGAAACACCATATATTTT.

This clonotype was counted between two and nine times. V and J are TRBV25-1 and TRBJ1-5, with 7 bases that match TRBD1. The germline CDR1 and CDR2 sequences are MGHDK and SYGVNS. V shed 4 bases, J shed 9 bases, and the junction held 9 bases outside the gene matches. This CDR3 contains 14 residues. This CDR3 reads CASSGRTGGAPQHF. CDR3 coding DNA: TGTGCCAGCAGTGGCCGGACAGGAGGCGCGCCCCAGCATTTT.

The chain couples TRBV12-3 or TRBV12-4 to TRBJ1-4; D not resolved. The CDR3 covers 15 residues. Trimming cost V 2 bases and J 0 bases, with 7 bases left between them. The CDR3 DNA sequence: TGTGCCAGCAGTTTAATTGGCGCAACTAATGAAAAACTGTTTTTT. Amino acid sequence: CASSLIGATNEKLFF.

The chain couples TRBV4-1 to TRBJ1-6; D is unresolved. Per germline, CDR1 MGHRA and CDR2 YSYEKL. V was trimmed by 5 bases and J by 12 bases, leaving 20 bases between them. This CDR3 is built from 15 residues. The DNA of the CDR3 is TGCGCCAGCAGCATCGACCGAAGCCCCCAATTACCCCTCCACTTT. It is translated as CASSIDRSPQLPLHF.

Ten or more counts support this clonotype. The junction does not match germline at one end; this may be a read error. The rearrangement links TRBV27 to TRBJ2-7; D is possibly TRBD2 (6 bases). CDR3 size: 13 residues. Looked up from germline, CDR1 is MNHEY and CDR2 is SMNVEV (reference sequence). The CDR3 nucleotides are TGTGCCAGCAGTTTATCGCGGGAACAGCGACAGCACTTC. This translates into CASSLSREQRQHF.

This chain uses TRBV5-1 with TRBJ1-2; 10 bases map to TRBD1. Germline assignment: CDR1 SGHRS and CDR2 YFSETQ. This CDR3 is 17 amino acids long. The trim removed 4 bases at V and 4 bases at J, leaving 13 bases unmatched. Written as DNA, the CDR3 is TGCGCCAGCAGCAGAAACTCCGGGACAGGGGTTGCCTATGGCTACACCTTC. This codes for CASSRNSGTGVAYGYTF.

The rearrangement links TRBV5-1 to TRBJ1-1; 7 positions match TRBD1. CDR1 is SGHRS, CDR2 YFSETQ, per germline. This CDR3 has 14 residues. With 4 bases clipped from V and 3 bases from J, the junction kept 6 bases outside the gene matches. CDR3 residues: CASSLDRAHTEAFF. DNA of the CDR3: TGCGCCAGCAGCCTAGACAGGGCCCACACTGAAGCTTTCTTT.

The sample holds a few counts of this clonotype. The chain uses TRBV3-1 and TRBJ2-5; maybe TRBD2 (6 bases). Per germline, CDR1 LGHDT and CDR2 YNNKEL (reference sequence). The CDR3 runs to 14 residues. The germline V and J ends were trimmed by 4 bases and 5 bases, with 14 bases remaining between them. The CDR3 DNA reads as TGTGCCAGCAGCCCCCTGACTAGTGGCGAGACCCAGTACTTC. It translates to CASSPLTSGETQYF.

This clonotype occurred a few times. This CDR3 reads CASSVAQETQYF. The CDR3 nucleotides are TGCGCCAGCAGCGTTGCCCAAGAGACCCAGTACTTC. The chain links TRBV5-1 to TRBJ2-5; D unclear. Trimming pared 4 bases from V and 1 base from J, leaving 5 bases between. The CDR3 length is 12 residues. Per the germline V gene, CDR1 is SGHRS and CDR2 is YFSETQ.

The sample holds a few counts of this clonotype. This chain links TRBV3-1 with TRBJ2-5, with D unresolved. V lost 4 bases, J lost 1 base, and 7 bases lay in between. Germline CDR1 reads LGHDT; CDR2 reads YNNKEL (reference sequence). The CDR3 extends over 13 amino acids. As DNA, the CDR3 is TGTGCCAGCAGCCGGGAACCCCAAGAGACCCAGTACTTC. Its translation: CASSREPQETQYF.

This clonotype has more than one count but fewer than ten. The chain couples TRBV6-1 to TRBJ2-3; no clear D gene. V was trimmed by 8 bases and J by 5 bases, leaving 5 bases between them. This CDR3 comprises 10 residues. Germline CDR1 is MNHNS and CDR2 is SASEGT. This chain's CDR3 is CASQEDTQYF. The CDR3 DNA reads as TGTGCCAGCCAAGAAGATACGCAGTATTTT.

The rearrangement uses TRBV10-3 and TRBJ2-7; D gene unclear. Germline CDR1 reads ENHRY; CDR2 reads SYGVKD. The CDR3 contains 9 residues. V was cut by 7 bases and J by 4 bases, with 2 bases left in between. The CDR3: CAIIYEQYF. CDR3 sequence (DNA): TGTGCCATCATTTACGAGCAGTACTTC.

This clonotype was seen repeatedly, ten times or more. The V gene is TRBV3-1, the J gene TRBJ1-1; 11 nucleotides line up with TRBD1. The germline V gene has CDR1 LGHDT and CDR2 YNNKEL (reference sequence). This CDR3 comprises 14 residues. The V segment lost 6 bases and the J segment 6 bases; nucleotides outside the gene matches: 6. CDR3 sequence reads: CASRFGTGGSEAFF. The CDR3 DNA follows: TGTGCCAGCAGGTTTGGGACAGGGGGGTCTGAAGCTTTCTTT. Full variable domain (missing parts from reference TRBV3-1 and TRBJ1-1): DTAVSQTPKYLVTQMGNDKSIKCEQNLGHDTMYWYKQDSKKFLKIMFSYNNKELIINETVPNRFSPKSPDKAHLNLHINSLELGDSAVYFCASRFGTGGSEAFFGQGTRLTVV.

This clonotype was detected only a few times. This chain links TRBV6-1 with TRBJ2-2; TRBD1 agrees at 8 bases. Germline CDR1 reads MNHNS; CDR2 reads SASEGT. J was trimmed by 4 bases and V by 4 bases; bases with no gene match: 2. CDR3 size: 14 residues. CDR3 sequence reads: CASSAGQATGELFF. CDR3 nucleotides: TGTGCCAGCAGTGCGGGACAGGCCACCGGGGAGCTGTTTTTT.

V usage is TRBV10-3 and J usage is TRBJ2-1; D not certain. The V end lost 4 bases, the J end lost 9 bases, and 13 bases lay between the germline ends. Per germline, CDR1 ENHRY and CDR2 SYGVKD. CDR3 length: 13 residues. The CDR3 region is CAISVPTLVEQFF. The CDR3, as DNA: TGTGCCATCAGTGTCCCTACTTTGGTTGAGCAGTTCTTC.

The rearrangement links TRBV5-1 to TRBJ2-5; TRBD2 matches 9 bases. This CDR3 region has 15 residues. CDR1 and CDR2 from the germline V gene are SGHRS and YFSETQ. Trimming cost V 5 bases and J 0 bases; bases outside gene matches: 5. The CDR3 here is CASRPGTSNQETQYF. For the CDR3, the DNA is TGCGCCAGCAGGCCTGGGACTAGCAACCAAGAGACCCAGTACTTC.

This clonotype was counted only a few times. The rearrangement links TRBV30 to TRBJ2-2; 7 bases line up with TRBD1. Germline lookup yields CDR1 GTSNPN and CDR2 SVGIG (reference sequence). This CDR3 spans 16 amino acids. V trimming: 1 base; J trimming: 1 base; junction bases outside the gene matches: 6. The CDR3 protein is CAWSEPRTGNTGELFF. The DNA for the CDR3 is TGTGCCTGGAGTGAACCGCGGACAGGGAACACCGGGGAGCTGTTTTTT.

This clonotype was detected only a few times. J is TRBJ2-2 and V is TRBV29-1; TRBD2 is a possible D gene (6 bases). Trimming cost V 6 bases and J 5 bases, with 16 bases left between them. Germline V gene sequence: CDR1 SQVTM, CDR2 ANQGSEA. CDR3 length equals 14 residues. The CDR3 sequence: CSVGDSSSTGELFF. CDR3 coding DNA: TGCAGCGTGGGGGACTCCTCATCGACCGGGGAGCTGTTTTTT.

This clonotype came up a few times. The V call is TRBV14, the J call TRBJ1-2; D remains ambiguous. V was cut by 1 base and J by 1 base, with 13 bases left in between. CDR1 SGHDN and CDR2 FVKESK come from the germline V gene. The CDR3 runs 16 residues. As DNA, the CDR3 is TGTGCCAGCAGCCAAGCGGTGGGCAACCTTAACTATGGCTACACCTTC. This codes for CASSQAVGNLNYGYTF.